This section outlines one TCR beta chain sequence together with its context. Its specificity is not known. Thyroid surgery was preceded by no treatment in any patient. Losses at the gene ends were 5 bases for V and 4 bases for J; bases not matched to a gene: 4. CDR1 SGHAT and CDR2 FQNNGV come from the germline V gene. The CDR3 is 15 residues long. The data stem from a study of metastatic and nonmetastatic thyroid tumors. Study-level background: Comparative analysis of repertoires was undertaken across blood and tumor or nodule tissue obtained from malignant and benign thyroid patients. General study points: It was reported that TCR beta diversity was significantly higher in malignant thyroid tumors than benign nodules, in blood and tumor.

Per the original data handling: The authors used CDR3 differences across clinicopathological groups to build a distant-metastasis classifier for papillary thyroid cancer. TCRdb re-analyzed the PCR reads through MiXCR. The V and J calls, along with clone size, are taken from TCRdb and not from the paper's own processing. The profile shows around 38,000 clones, roughly a quarter of them singletons. Sequences were obtained from blood. The chain couples TRBV11-2 to TRBJ2-1; TRBD2 matches at 11 bases. The sequence derives from a female donor with papillary thyroid cancer or a benign thyroid nodule (not recorded which). Some clones in this sample may be carry-over from other donors' samples. In DNA, the CDR3 is TGTGCCAGCAGCCGAGGGACTAGCGGATACAATGAGCAGTTCTTC. It encodes CASSRGTSGYNEQFF.